This T cell receptor (beta chain) was obtained from a study of blood T cell repertoires in COVID-19. Study context: Material from acute and convalescent COVID-19 was sourced from the United States, Italy and Spain. The cDNA or gDNA used as material had been derived from T cells, B-cell-depleted T cells, or PBMCs.

Patients from Seattle were sampled longitudinally, starting during active infection. In the original analysis: Nucleated cell counts were estimated from reference gene primer amplification. Method: immunoSEQ multiplex PCR; TCRdb's copy keeps in-frame clones and lacks some. The D gene and trimming were derived from the DNA, and the V and J assignments and clone size from that table. Here the sample spans about 150,000 clones, 83% being singletons. V was pared by 11 bases and J by 0 bases, with 13 bases between. The CDR3 is made up of 13 amino acids. Germline V CDR1 and CDR2: SGHVS, FQNEAQ. This clone has just a few counts.

The chain joins TRBV7-8 to TRBJ1-1, with D hard to call. This TCR was recovered from a woman in her sixties with COVID-19, enrolled during active disease. Sequenced sample: peripheral blood. This CDR3 is CALNRELNTEAFF. The CDR3 DNA is TGTGCCTTAAACCGGGAGTTGAACACTGAAGCTTTCTTT.